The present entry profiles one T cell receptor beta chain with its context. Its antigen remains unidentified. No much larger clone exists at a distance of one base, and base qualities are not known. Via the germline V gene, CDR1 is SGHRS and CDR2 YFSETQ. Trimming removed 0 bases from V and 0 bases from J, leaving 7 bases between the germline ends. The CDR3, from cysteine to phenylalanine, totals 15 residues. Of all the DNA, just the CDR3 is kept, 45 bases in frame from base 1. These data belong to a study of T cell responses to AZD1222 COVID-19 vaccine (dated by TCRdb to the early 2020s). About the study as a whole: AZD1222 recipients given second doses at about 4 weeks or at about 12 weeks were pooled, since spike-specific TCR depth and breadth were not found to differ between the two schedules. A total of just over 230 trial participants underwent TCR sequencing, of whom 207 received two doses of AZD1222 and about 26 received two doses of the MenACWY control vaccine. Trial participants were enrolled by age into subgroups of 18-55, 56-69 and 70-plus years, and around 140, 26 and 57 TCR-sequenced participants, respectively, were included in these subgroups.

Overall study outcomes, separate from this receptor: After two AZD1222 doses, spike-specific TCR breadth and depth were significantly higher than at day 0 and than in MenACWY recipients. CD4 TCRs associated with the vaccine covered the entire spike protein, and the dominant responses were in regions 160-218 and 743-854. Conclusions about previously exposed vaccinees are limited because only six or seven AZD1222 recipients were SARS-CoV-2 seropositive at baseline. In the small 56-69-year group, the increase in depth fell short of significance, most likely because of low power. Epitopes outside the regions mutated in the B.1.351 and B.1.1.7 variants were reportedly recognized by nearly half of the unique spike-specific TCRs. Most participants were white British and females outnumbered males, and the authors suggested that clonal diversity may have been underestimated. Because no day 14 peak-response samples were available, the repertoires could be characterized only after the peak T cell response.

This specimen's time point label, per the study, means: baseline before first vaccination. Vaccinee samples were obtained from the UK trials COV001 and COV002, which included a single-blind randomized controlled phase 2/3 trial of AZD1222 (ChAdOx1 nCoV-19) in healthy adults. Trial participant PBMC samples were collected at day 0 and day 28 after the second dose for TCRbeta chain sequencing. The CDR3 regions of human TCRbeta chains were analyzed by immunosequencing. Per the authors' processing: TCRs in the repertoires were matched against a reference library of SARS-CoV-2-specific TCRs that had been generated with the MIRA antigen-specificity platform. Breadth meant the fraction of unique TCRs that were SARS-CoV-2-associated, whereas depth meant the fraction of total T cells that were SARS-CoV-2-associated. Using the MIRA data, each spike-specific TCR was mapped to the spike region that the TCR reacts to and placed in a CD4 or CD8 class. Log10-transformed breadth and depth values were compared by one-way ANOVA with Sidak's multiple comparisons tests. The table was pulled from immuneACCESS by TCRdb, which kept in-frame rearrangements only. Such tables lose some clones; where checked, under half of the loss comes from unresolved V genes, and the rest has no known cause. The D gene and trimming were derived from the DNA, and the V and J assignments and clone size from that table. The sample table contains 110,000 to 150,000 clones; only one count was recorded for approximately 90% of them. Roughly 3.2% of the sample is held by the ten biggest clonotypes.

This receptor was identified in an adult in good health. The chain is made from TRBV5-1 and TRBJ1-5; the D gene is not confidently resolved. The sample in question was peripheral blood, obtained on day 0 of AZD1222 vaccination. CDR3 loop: CASSLEGLSNQPQHF. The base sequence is TGCGCCAGCAGCTTGGAGGGCCTTAGCAATCAGCCCCAGCATTTT.